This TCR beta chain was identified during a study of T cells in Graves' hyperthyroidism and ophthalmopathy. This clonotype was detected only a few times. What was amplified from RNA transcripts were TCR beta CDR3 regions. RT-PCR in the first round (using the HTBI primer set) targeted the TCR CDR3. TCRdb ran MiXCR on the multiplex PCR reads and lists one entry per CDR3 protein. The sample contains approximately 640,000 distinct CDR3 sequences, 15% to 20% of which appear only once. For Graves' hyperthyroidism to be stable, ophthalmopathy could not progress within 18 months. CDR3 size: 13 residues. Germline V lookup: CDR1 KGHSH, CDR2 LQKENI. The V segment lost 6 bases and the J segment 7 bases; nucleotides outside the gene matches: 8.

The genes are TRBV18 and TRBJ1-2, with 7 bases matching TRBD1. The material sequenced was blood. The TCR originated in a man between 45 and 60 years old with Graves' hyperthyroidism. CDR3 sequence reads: CASSNRDSRGYTF. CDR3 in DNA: TGTGCCAGCTCGAACCGGGACAGTCGTGGCTACACCTTC.